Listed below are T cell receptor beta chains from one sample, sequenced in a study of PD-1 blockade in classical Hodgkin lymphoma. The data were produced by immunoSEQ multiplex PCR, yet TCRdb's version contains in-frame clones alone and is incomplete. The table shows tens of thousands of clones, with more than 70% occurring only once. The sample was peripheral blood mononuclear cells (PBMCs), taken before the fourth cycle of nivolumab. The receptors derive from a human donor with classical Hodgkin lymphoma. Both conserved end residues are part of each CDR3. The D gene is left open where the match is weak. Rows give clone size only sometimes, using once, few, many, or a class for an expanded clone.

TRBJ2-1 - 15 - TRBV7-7 TGTGCCAGCAGCGTCGGGGTAGCCTCTGGCAATGAGCAGTTCTTC CASSVGVASGNEQFF
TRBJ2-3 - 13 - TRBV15 TGTGCCACCAGCAGAGTCACCCCGACTACGCAGTATTTT CATSRVTPTTQYF
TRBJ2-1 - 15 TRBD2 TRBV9 TGTGCCAGCAGCGTTGGACTAGCGGGAGTTGGTGAGCAGTTCTTC CASSVGLAGVGEQFF
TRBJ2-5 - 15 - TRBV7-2 TGTGCCAGCAGCTTAACCCAGTCCTTGAGGGAGACCCAGTACTTC CASSLTQSLRETQYF
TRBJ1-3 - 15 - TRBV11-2 TGTGCCAGCAGCCCACAACAGGGAACTGGAAACACCATATATTTT CASSPQQGTGNTIYF
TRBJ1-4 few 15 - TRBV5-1 TGCGCCAGCAGCCTTAAGGGACGGAATAATGAAAAACTGTTTTTT CASSLKGRNNEKLFF
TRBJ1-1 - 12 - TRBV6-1 TGTGCCAGCAGTTCCGGACTAGACCCGGCTTTCTTT CASSSGLDPAFF
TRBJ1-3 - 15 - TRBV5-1 TGCGCCAGCAGCTTGACGGGGTTCTCTGGAAACACCATATATTTT CASSLTGFSGNTIYF
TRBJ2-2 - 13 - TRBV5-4 TGTGCCAGCAGCCCGACTTACACCGGGGAGCTGTTTTTT CASSPTYTGELFF
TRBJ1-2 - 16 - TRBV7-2 TGTGCCAGCAGCTCCCGAGGGGGACTGACCCTAGGCGGCTACACCTTC CASSSRGGLTLGGYTF
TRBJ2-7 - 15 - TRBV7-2 TGTGCCAGCAGCTTAGGAAGGGCAGTTACCTACGAGCAGTACTTC CASSLGRAVTYEQYF
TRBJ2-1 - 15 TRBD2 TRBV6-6 TGTGCCAGCAGTTCGACTAGCGGGAGATACAATGAGCAGTTCTTC CASSSTSGRYNEQFF
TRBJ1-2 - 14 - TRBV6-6 TGTGCCAGCCTCTTAGCAGGGCTGAACTATGGCTACACCTTC CASLLAGLNYGYTF
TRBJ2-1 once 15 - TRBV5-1 TGCGCCAGCAGCGAGAATACTGGCGCTGCCTATGAGCAGTTCTTC CASSENTGAAYEQFF
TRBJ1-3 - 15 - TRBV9 TGTGCCAGCACCCCAGACCTTCGATCTGGAAACACCATATATTTT CASTPDLRSGNTIYF
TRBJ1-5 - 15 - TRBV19 TGTGCCAGTAGTTTCGACCAGACTGACAATCAGCCCCAGCATTTT CASSFDQTDNQPQHF
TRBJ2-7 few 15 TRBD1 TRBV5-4 TGTGCCAGCAGCTTGGAGGGAACAGGGGCGCACGAGCAGTACTTC CASSLEGTGAHEQYF
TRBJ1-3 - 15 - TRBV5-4 TGTGCCAGCAGCTTGGCAGGCCGCAATGGAAACACCATATATTTT CASSLAGRNGNTIYF
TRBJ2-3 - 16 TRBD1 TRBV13 TGTGCCAGCAGCTTACTCACAGGGGGCTCGTCCGATACGCAGTATTTT CASSLLTGGSSDTQYF
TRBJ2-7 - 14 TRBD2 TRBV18 TGTGCCAGCTCACCACCGACTAGCGGGGGCGAGCAGTACTTC CASSPPTSGGEQYF
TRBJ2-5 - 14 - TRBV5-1 TGCGCCAGCAGCTTGGCCAGGGAGAAAGAGACCCAGTACTTC CASSLAREKETQYF
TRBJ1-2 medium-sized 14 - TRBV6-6 TGTGCCAGCAGTCCAGACGGTGGCAACTATGGCTACACCTTC CASSPDGGNYGYTF
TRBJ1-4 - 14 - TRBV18 TGTGCCAGCTCACCACCAGGGGTGAGGGAAAAACTGTTTTTT CASSPPGVREKLFF
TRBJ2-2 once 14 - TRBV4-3 TGCGCCAGCAGTTTCACAGGGAACACCGGGGAGCTGTTTTTT CASSFTGNTGELFF
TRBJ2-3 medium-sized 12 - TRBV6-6 TGTGCCAGCATAACCGGCACAGATACGCAGTATTTT CASITGTDTQYF
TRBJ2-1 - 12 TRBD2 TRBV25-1 TGTGCCAGCAGGGGGGGGTACAATGAGCAGTTCTTC CASRGGYNEQFF
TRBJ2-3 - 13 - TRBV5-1 TGCGCCAGCAGCGGCCCTAGCACAGATACGCAGTATTTT CASSGPSTDTQYF
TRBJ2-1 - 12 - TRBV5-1 TGCGCCAGCAGCTTGGCCGGACATGAGCAGTTCTTC CASSLAGHEQFF
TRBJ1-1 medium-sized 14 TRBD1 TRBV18 TGTGCCAGCTCCCTTGACAGGGTGAACACTGAAGCTTTCTTT CASSLDRVNTEAFF
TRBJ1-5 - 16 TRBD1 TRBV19 TGTGCCAGTAGTACCTCTCAGACAGGGCACAATCAGCCCCAGCATTTT CASSTSQTGHNQPQHF
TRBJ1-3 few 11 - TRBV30 TGTGCCTGGAGCGCCCCCTTAGCCATATATTTT CAWSAPLAIYF
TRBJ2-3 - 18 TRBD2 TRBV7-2 TGTGCCAGCAGCTCCCAGAGAGGCGGGGGGGCCTTGACAGATACGCAGTATTTT CASSSQRGGGALTDTQYF
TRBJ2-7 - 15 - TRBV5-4 TGTGCCAGCAGCCGTCCCGGGACAACAACCTACGAGCAGTACTTC CASSRPGTTTYEQYF
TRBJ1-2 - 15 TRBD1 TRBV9 TGTGCCAGCAGCGATTTACACAGGGGTTCCTATGGCTACACCTTC CASSDLHRGSYGYTF
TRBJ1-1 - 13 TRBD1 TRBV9 TGTGCCAGCAGCGCGGACAGGGATACTGAAGCTTTCTTT CASSADRDTEAFF
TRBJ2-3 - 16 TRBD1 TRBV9 TGTGCCAGCAGCATGAACCAGGGGGTTGGGACAGATACGCAGTATTTT CASSMNQGVGTDTQYF
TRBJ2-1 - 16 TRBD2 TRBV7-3 TGTGCCAGCAGCTGGTCGGGGAGGGTATCCTACAATGAGCAGTTCTTC CASSWSGRVSYNEQFF
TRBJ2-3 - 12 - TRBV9 TGTGCCAGCAGCGTCGGGCTAGATACGCAGTATTTT CASSVGLDTQYF
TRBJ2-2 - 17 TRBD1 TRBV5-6 TGTGCCAGCAGCCTGATCGGACAGGGGACAAACACCGGGGAGCTGTTTTTT CASSLIGQGTNTGELFF
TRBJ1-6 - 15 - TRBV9 TGTGCCAGCAGAGACCCGAGCTCCTATAATTCACCCCTCCACTTT CASRDPSSYNSPLHF
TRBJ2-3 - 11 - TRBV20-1 TGCAGTGCTAGATCTGCAGATACGCAGTATTTT CSARSADTQYF
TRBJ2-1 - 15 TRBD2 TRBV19 TGTGCCAGTAGTATAGCGGGAGGCTCCTACAATGAGCAGTTCTTC CASSIAGGSYNEQFF
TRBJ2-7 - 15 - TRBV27 TGTGCCAGCAGTCCTTCCGACAGTTCGTTCTACGAGCAGTACTTC CASSPSDSSFYEQYF
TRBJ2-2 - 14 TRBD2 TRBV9 TGTGCCAGCAGCGTAGCGGGAGGGGGCGGGGAGCTGTTTTTT CASSVAGGGGELFF
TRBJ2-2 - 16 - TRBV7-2 TGTGCCAGCAGCTCCCTAGGGTCCCGGAACACCGGGGAGCTGTTTTTT CASSSLGSRNTGELFF
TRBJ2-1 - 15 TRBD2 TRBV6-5 TGTGCCAGCAGTTACGGAGCGGGGGGCTCTGATGAGCAGTTCTTC CASSYGAGGSDEQFF
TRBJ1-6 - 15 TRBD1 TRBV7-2 TGTGCCAGCAGCTTGGGGACAGGGGCGATTTCACCCCTCCACTTT CASSLGTGAISPLHF
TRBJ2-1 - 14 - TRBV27 TGTGCCAGCAGTTTATCCGCGGGGTACAATGAGCAGTTCTTC CASSLSAGYNEQFF
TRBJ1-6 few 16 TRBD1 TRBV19 TGTGCCAGTAGTAACGCGCAGCAGGGGGCCAATTCACCCCTCCACTTT CASSNAQQGANSPLHF
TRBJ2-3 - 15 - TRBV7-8 TGTGCCAGCAGCTTTAGGAGGATCCGGGCAGATACGCAGTATTTT CASSFRRIRADTQYF
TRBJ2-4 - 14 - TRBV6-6 TGTGCCAGCAGTAATACCGGTGGGGGGAACATTCAGTACTTC CASSNTGGGNIQYF
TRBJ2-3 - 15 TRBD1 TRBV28 TGTGCCAGCAGTTTATTTCAGGGGGCGTCAGATACGCAGTATTTT CASSLFQGASDTQYF
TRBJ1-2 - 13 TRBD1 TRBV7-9 TGTGCCAGCAGCTTGGACAGGACCTATGGCTACACCTTC CASSLDRTYGYTF
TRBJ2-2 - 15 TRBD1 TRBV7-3 TGTGCCAGCAGCTTGACAGGGGTTAACACCGGGGAGCTGTTTTTT CASSLTGVNTGELFF